One sample yielded the 11 T cell receptor beta chains listed below, sequenced in a study of T-cell memory formation after mild COVID-19. TCRdb passed the 5' RACE reads through MiXCR, listing each CDR3 protein once. The sample lists hundreds of thousands of distinct CDR3 sequences, about a fifth occurring once. Sequenced: PBMCs or a T cell subset sorted from them (not recorded which). These TCRs come from an adult woman who had mild COVID-19 (a few samples of this study predate the infection). Cell type and time point are not known.

This clonotype appeared a few times. This chain uses TRBV5-1 with TRBJ2-1; TRBD1 might be the D (5 bases). The germline V and J ends were trimmed by 0 bases and 4 bases, with 11 bases remaining between them. This CDR3 is 15 amino acids long. CDR1 is SGHRS and CDR2 is YFSETQ in the germline V gene. This CDR3 reads CASSLVLGRYNEQFF. Here the CDR3 DNA reads TGCGCCAGCAGCTTGGTACTGGGGCGTTACAATGAGCAGTTCTTC.

This clonotype was counted between two and nine times. This chain connects TRBV15 to TRBJ2-7, with TRBD2 matching over 9 bases. The CDR3 is made up of 15 amino acids. V trimming: 1 base; J trimming: 5 bases; junction bases outside the gene matches: 6. Germline assignment: CDR1 LNHNV and CDR2 YYDKDF (reference sequence). The CDR3, as DNA: TGTGCCACCAGCAGAGTAATAGCGGGAGACCACGAGCAGTACTTC. This encodes CATSRVIAGDHEQYF.

The V gene is TRBV7-6, the J gene TRBJ1-4; D remains unclear. The CDR3 consists of 13 residues. V was cut by 1 base and J by 8 bases, with 8 bases left in between. Germline CDR1 reads SGHVS; CDR2 reads FNYEAQ. CDR3 nucleotide sequence: TGTGCCAGCAGCTTAGAGGAGGCGGAAAAACTGTTTTTT. Amino acid sequence: CASSLEEAEKLFF.

This clonotype was detected a few times. V is TRBV5-1 and J is TRBJ1-5; D remains ambiguous. Germline CDR1 reads SGHRS; CDR2 reads YFSETQ. CDR3 length: 14 amino acids. Trimming stripped 0 bases from V and 5 bases from J, with 9 bases between. The CDR3 protein is CASSLDSRDQPQHF. The CDR3 nucleotides read TGCGCCAGCAGCTTGGACAGCCGGGATCAGCCCCAGCATTTT.

This clonotype came up a few times. The genes are TRBV5-8 and TRBJ2-3; TRBD2 matches at 8 bases. Germline V gene data show CDR1 as SGHTS and CDR2 as YDEGEE. This CDR3 spans 16 amino acids. The ends lost 4 bases at V and 5 bases at J; junction bases unmatched: 12. The CDR3 here is CASSPVMEREIDTQYF. CDR3 coding DNA: TGTGCCAGCAGCCCGGTCATGGAGCGGGAGATAGATACGCAGTATTTT.

This rearrangement joins TRBV5-1 to TRBJ2-2; D ambiguous. CDR1 is SGHRS, CDR2 YFSETQ, per germline. Trimming cost V 0 bases and J 0 bases, with 6 bases left between them. The CDR3 runs to 15 residues. CDR3 in amino acids: CASSLEQPNTGELFF. CDR3 DNA: TGCGCCAGCAGCTTGGAACAGCCGAACACCGGGGAGCTGTTTTTT.

The chain carries TRBV5-1 and TRBJ2-7; 7 bases map to TRBD2. CDR1 SGHRS and CDR2 YFSETQ come from the germline V gene. The CDR3 has 15 amino acids. J was trimmed by 3 bases and V by 0 bases; bases with no gene match: 6. The DNA of the CDR3 is TGCGCCAGCAGCTTGGAGCGGGCGGGGGTCTACGAGCAGTACTTC. Protein product: CASSLERAGVYEQYF.

This chain connects TRBV7-9 to TRBJ2-3; D unclear. Per the germline V gene, CDR1 is SEHNR and CDR2 is FQNEAQ (reference sequence). The CDR3 contains 12 residues. V dropped 3 bases and J dropped 5 bases, with 6 bases sitting between them. DNA for the CDR3: TGTGCCAGCAGCTTTCCGATAGATACGCAGTATTTT. Amino acids: CASSFPIDTQYF.

This clonotype was recorded a few times. The chain uses TRBV20-1 and TRBJ2-7; 8 bases map to TRBD2. The CDR3 has 13 amino acids. Germline assignment: CDR1 DFQATT and CDR2 SNEGSKA (reference sequence). V lost 5 bases, J lost 5 bases, and 8 bases stayed unmatched. CDR3: CSAHSGIAHEQYF. CDR3 in DNA: TGCAGTGCTCATAGCGGGATTGCCCACGAGCAGTACTTC.

The chain carries TRBV10-3 and TRBJ2-1; 8 nucleotides match TRBD1. The CDR3 is 16 amino acids. With 5 bases clipped from V and 0 bases from J, the junction kept 6 bases outside the gene matches. Germline loops: CDR1 ENHRY, CDR2 SYGVKD. CDR3 coding DNA: TGTGCCATCAGTTCCAGGACAGGGATCTCCTACAATGAGCAGTTCTTC. It specifies CAISSRTGISYNEQFF.

V is TRBV6-6 and J is TRBJ2-7; perhaps TRBD1 as D (7 bases). Germline CDR1 is MNHNY and CDR2 is SVGAGI (reference sequence). Trimming pared 7 bases from V and 3 bases from J, leaving 19 bases between. CDR3 length: 15 residues. The chain's CDR3 is CASTDQGTAGYEQYF. For the CDR3, the DNA is TGTGCCAGCACCGATCAAGGGACAGCGGGCTACGAGCAGTACTTC.